In its sample, the clone carrying this T cell receptor beta chain was seen many times. Its antigen is currently unknown. V was cut by 4 bases and J by 4 bases, with 11 bases left in between. Germline V gene sequence: CDR1 SNHLY, CDR2 FYNNEI. This CDR3 region has 13 residues. RNA transcripts yielded amplified TCR beta CDR3 regions. HTBI primers were employed in first-round RT-PCR, then a second-round multiplex PCR followed. TCRdb re-derived calls from the multiplex PCR reads in MiXCR, one entry per CDR3 protein. The table records about 620,000 distinct CDR3 sequences, around a fifth of them present only once. This sample was included in a study of Graves' ophthalmopathy and Graves' hyperthyroidism. For the study at large: Peripheral blood (taken before any treatment) was collected at initial diagnosis.

Whole-study results and caveats: Most thyroid clonotypes expanded beyond 0.001 frequency were also found in blood.

The study excluded patients with other autoimmune diseases, uncontrolled infections, pregnancy or lactation. Clinical symptoms, serum thyroxine, TRAb, thyroid ultrasound and orbital computed tomography determined diagnosis. The clonotype originates from a woman aged 18-29 years with stable Graves' hyperthyroidism. Some clones in this sample may be carry-over from other donors' samples. Sequencing input: peripheral blood. The V gene is TRBV2, the J gene TRBJ2-7, with D unresolved. The CDR3 DNA reads as TGTGCCAGCAGTGTTGGGCACCAATACGAGCAGTACTTC. Translated, it gives CASSVGHQYEQYF.